This TCR beta chain was found in a study of breast tumors, draining lymph nodes, adjacent tissues. There are many counts of this clonotype. Samples came from axillary lymph nodes draining the breast cancer. The length of the CDR3 is 13 residues. The V segment lost 8 bases and the J segment 4 bases; nucleotides outside the gene matches: 2. CDR1 and CDR2 (germline): SGHVS, FNYEAQ. Each CDR3 protein is one row after TCRdb ran MiXCR on the multiplex PCR reads. The sample lists around 230,000 distinct CDR3 sequences, nearly 35% seen once, with 3% to 4.5% in the top ten. The source is a female donor with breast cancer. Some clones in this sample may be carry-over from other donors' samples. The sequencing input was axillary lymph node tissue. The rearrangement uses TRBV7-6 and TRBJ2-1; 10 nucleotides match TRBD1. CDR3 coding DNA: TGTGCCAGCGGGACAGGGGAGTACAATGAGCAGTTCTTC. This codes for CASGTGEYNEQFF.